One sample yielded the 29 T cell receptor beta chains listed below, sequenced in a study of OX40 agonist ivuxolimab in advanced cancers. Here immunoSEQ multiplex PCR was the method, and the copy in TCRdb shows in-frame clones only, minus some. The sample includes around 76,000 clones, roughly 86% of them seen just once. The specimen comprised CD4+ or CD8+ T cells sorted from blood, sampled in a trial of the OX40 agonist ivuxolimab. Receptors were obtained from an adult with an advanced solid tumor such as melanoma, head and neck, liver or kidney cancer.

The rearrangement joins TRBV18 to TRBJ1-1; D may be TRBD1 (5 bases). CDR1 and CDR2 (germline): KGHSH, LQKENI. This CDR3 has 14 residues. V was shortened by 8 bases and J by 0 bases, with 13 bases between the two germline ends. The chain's CDR3 is CASNPDRLNTEAFF. DNA of the CDR3: TGTGCCAGCAACCCCGACAGATTGAACACTGAAGCTTTCTTT.

This chain connects TRBV11-1 to TRBJ2-7; no reliable D call. Per germline, CDR1 SGHAT and CDR2 FQDESV (reference sequence). This CDR3 has 12 amino acids. With 1 base removed from V and 2 bases from J, the gap between germline ends came to 3 bases. The CDR3 DNA reads TGTGCCAGCAGCTTAGAAACCTACGAGCAGTACTTC. Translating it yields CASSLETYEQYF.

The chain carries TRBV5-1 and TRBJ2-3, with D possibly being TRBD1 (6 bases). The length of the CDR3 is 13 residues. Germline V lookup: CDR1 SGHRS, CDR2 YFSETQ. V gave up 7 bases and J gave up 5 bases, with 14 bases separating them. The DNA for the CDR3 is TGCGCCAGCTTTCCAGGGGTTGGAGATACGCAGTATTTT. It is translated as CASFPGVGDTQYF. The full variable domain, rest sourced from reference TRBV5-1 and TRBJ2-3, is KAGVTQTPRYLIKTRGQQVTLSCSPISGHRSVSWYQQTPGQGLQFLFEYFSETQRNKGNFPGRFSGRQFSNSRSEMNVSTLELGDSALYLCASFPGVGDTQYFGPGTRLTVL.

The rearrangement joins TRBV7-2 to TRBJ1-1; D gene unclear. The length of the CDR3 is 15 residues. The germline gives CDR1 SGHTA, CDR2 FQGNSA. V was shortened by 7 bases and J by 0 bases, with 15 bases between the two germline ends. CDR3 region: CASKSLRKLNTEAFF. The CDR3 DNA sequence: TGTGCCAGCAAGAGTCTGCGGAAGTTGAACACTGAAGCTTTCTTT.

This chain uses TRBV14 with TRBJ2-5, with TRBD2 identical over 8 bases. Looked up from germline, CDR1 is SGHDN and CDR2 is FVKESK. CDR3 size: 16 residues. Losses at the gene ends were 4 bases for V and 4 bases for J; bases not matched to a gene: 11. CDR3 sequence: CASSPSLAGWAETQYF. The CDR3 region has the DNA TGTGCCAGCAGCCCGTCTCTAGCGGGTTGGGCAGAGACCCAGTACTTC.

The chain combines TRBV19 with TRBJ1-1; D is unclear. This CDR3 has 14 residues. Germline lookup yields CDR1 LNHDA and CDR2 SQIVND (reference sequence). V shed 7 bases and J shed 3 bases, with 15 bases lying between them. CDR3 sequence reads: CASTLGPGDTEAFF. As DNA, the CDR3 is TGTGCCAGTACCCTTGGGCCCGGCGACACTGAAGCTTTCTTT.

This chain uses TRBV5-1 with TRBJ1-5; D remains ambiguous. Trimming took off 1 base at V and 3 bases at J, with 11 bases between the two ends. In germline, CDR1 is SGHRS, CDR2 YFSETQ. The CDR3 runs 15 residues. The CDR3 reads CASSLIPNSNQPQHF. In nucleotides, the CDR3 is TGCGCCAGCAGCTTGATCCCCAACTCCAATCAGCCCCAGCATTTT.

V gene TRBV18 combines with J gene TRBJ1-3; D is possibly TRBD1 (5 bases). This CDR3 region has 15 residues. The germline V and J ends were trimmed by 3 bases and 3 bases, with 12 bases remaining between them. The germline V gene encodes CDR1 KGHSH and CDR2 LQKENI. CDR3 loop: CASSPNRGDGNTIYF. CDR3 DNA: TGTGCCAGCTCACCCAACCGGGGCGATGGAAACACCATATATTTT.

On this clone: Other DNA sequences in the same sample also yield this CDR3. The V gene is TRBV6-5, the J gene TRBJ1-2, with 11 bases that match TRBD1. This CDR3 spans 16 amino acids. V lost 0 bases and J lost 4; bases outside the gene matches: 4. The germline V gene has CDR1 MNHEY and CDR2 SVGAGI. The CDR3 region has the DNA TGTGCCAGCAGTTACTCCCGGACAGGGGGCTCCTATGGCTACACCTTC. Protein sequence: CASSYSRTGGSYGYTF.

The CDR3 region is CASSHHGGGSNQPQHF. CDR3 DNA sequence: TGTGCCAGCAGCCACCATGGGGGTGGGAGCAATCAGCCCCAGCATTTT. The chain links TRBV28 to TRBJ1-5, with D possibly being TRBD1 (5 bases). V was pared by 6 bases and J by 1 base, with 16 bases between. The CDR3 consists of 16 residues. CDR1 is MDHEN, CDR2 SYDVKM, per germline.

This sequence joins TRBV11-1 and TRBJ2-7, with 10 positions matching TRBD1. Germline V gene lookup returns CDR1 SGHAT and CDR2 FQDESV (reference sequence). The CDR3 has 15 residues. V lost 5 bases, J lost 3 bases, and 7 bases stayed unmatched. The DNA of the CDR3 is TGTGCCAGCAGCACGACAGGGGGCTCCCTCTACGAGCAGTACTTC. It yields the protein CASSTTGGSLYEQYF.

V usage is TRBV6-6 and J usage is TRBJ2-3; either TRBD1 or TRBD2 may supply D (6 bases each). This CDR3 has 15 amino acids. Trimming stripped 2 bases from V and 4 bases from J, with 13 bases between. Germline V lookup: CDR1 MNHNY, CDR2 SVGAGI (reference sequence). CDR3 sequence (DNA): TGTGCCAGCAGTTACCTGGGGGGCGGGTCAGATACGCAGTATTTT. Translated, it gives CASSYLGGGSDTQYF.

This chain uses TRBV5-1 with TRBJ2-7, with a weak D call TRBD1 (5 bases). V dropped 4 bases and J dropped 4 bases, with 18 bases sitting between them. CDR3 length: 15 amino acids. Germline V gene sequence: CDR1 SGHRS, CDR2 YFSETQ. In DNA, the CDR3 is TGCGCCAGCAGCCCCCGGACACCCTTAGGGTACGAGCAGTACTTC. It yields the protein CASSPRTPLGYEQYF.

The chain recombines TRBV2 with TRBJ2-7; no clear D. There are 16 residues in the CDR3. The germline V gene encodes CDR1 SNHLY and CDR2 FYNNEI. Deletions cut 2 bases from V and 0 bases from J, with 14 bases between. CDR3: CASSESPGPSSYEQYF. CDR3 DNA sequence: TGTGCCAGCAGTGAATCCCCCGGGCCCAGCTCCTACGAGCAGTACTTC.

The chain uses TRBV12-5 and TRBJ2-5, with 11 bases identical to TRBD2. Unmatched junction bases numbered 4, after V lost 6 bases and J lost 1 base. The CDR3 consists of 15 residues. Germline assignment: CDR1 LGHNT and CDR2 FRNRAP. The chain's CDR3 is CASGRGTSGQETQYF. For the CDR3, the DNA is TGTGCTAGTGGGCGCGGGACTAGCGGCCAAGAGACCCAGTACTTC.

On this clone: Within the sample, other DNA sequences also encode this same CDR3. The chain links TRBV5-1 to TRBJ1-4, with 7 nucleotides matching TRBD1. The CDR3 has 14 residues. Germline V gives CDR1 SGHRS, CDR2 YFSETQ. With V trimmed by 2 bases and J by 2 bases, 0 bases remained unmatched. The CDR3 protein is CASSLGGTNEKLFF. In DNA form, the CDR3 reads TGCGCCAGCAGCTTAGGGGGCACTAATGAAAAACTGTTTTTT.

The chain carries TRBV7-3 and TRBJ1-1; 7 bases map to TRBD1. V shed 5 bases and J 4 bases; nucleotides not matched to a gene: 7. Germline-derived CDR1 and CDR2 are SGHTA and FQGTGA. This CDR3 is 14 amino acids long. The CDR3 nucleotides read TGTGCCAGCAGCCCGGCAGGGGGTTTCACTGAAGCTTTCTTT. It specifies CASSPAGGFTEAFF. Full variable domain (missing parts from reference TRBV7-3 and TRBJ1-1): GAGVSQTPSNKVTEKGKYVELRCDPISGHTALYWYRQSLGQGPEFLIYFQGTGAADDSGLPNDRFFAVRPEGSVSTLKIQRTERGDSAVYLCASSPAGGFTEAFFGQGTRLTVV.

V and J are TRBV5-1 and TRBJ2-2; D could derive from TRBD1 or TRBD2 (5 bases each). This CDR3 spans 15 amino acids. Germline CDR1 is SGHRS and CDR2 is YFSETQ. The V gene lost 6 bases and the J gene lost 3 bases, with 15 bases spanning the gap. The CDR3 sequence: CASKLTGPDTGELFF. The CDR3 bases are TGCGCCAGCAAGCTGACGGGGCCGGACACCGGGGAGCTGTTTTTT. Supplemented by reference TRBV5-1 and TRBJ2-2, the full variable domain reads KAGVTQTPRYLIKTRGQQVTLSCSPISGHRSVSWYQQTPGQGLQFLFEYFSETQRNKGNFPGRFSGRQFSNSRSEMNVSTLELGDSALYLCASKLTGPDTGELFFGEGSRLTVL.

Written as DNA, the CDR3 is TGTGCCAGCAGTTACGGGGGACAGGGGGTGTACGAGCAGTACTTC. It yields the protein CASSYGGQGVYEQYF. This chain joins TRBV6-5 and TRBJ2-5; 11 bases fit TRBD1. The assigned J gene may be wrong: the sequence end matches TRBJ2-7 better. CDR3 size: 15 residues. Germline V gene sequence: CDR1 MNHEY, CDR2 SVGAGI.

This sequence joins TRBV30 and TRBJ2-6; D not resolved. V was pared by 3 bases and J by 0 bases, with 18 bases between. The V gene's germline CDR1 is GTSNPN and CDR2 SVGIG (reference sequence). The CDR3 consists of 18 residues. The CDR3 is CAWSVSAFFPSGANVLTF. CDR3 bases: TGTGCCTGGAGCGTCAGCGCATTCTTTCCCTCTGGGGCCAACGTCCTGACTTTC.

The chain uses TRBV9 and TRBJ2-3; TRBD2 aligns across 14 bases. This CDR3 has 17 amino acids. V lost 3 bases and J lost 6; bases outside the gene matches: 9. Germline CDR1 reads SGDLS; CDR2 reads YYNGEE. The chain's CDR3 is CASSARGLAGGTDTQYF. The CDR3 bases are TGTGCCAGCAGCGCCAGAGGACTAGCGGGGGGAACCGATACGCAGTATTTT.

J is TRBJ2-7 and V is TRBV2, with 8 bases lining up with TRBD1. J was trimmed by 2 bases and V by 5 bases; bases with no gene match: 8. CDR3 length: 15 amino acids. Germline lookup yields CDR1 SNHLY and CDR2 FYNNEI. The CDR3 sequence: CASSRPGTGTYEQYF. The CDR3 nucleotides read TGTGCCAGCAGTCGTCCCGGGACAGGTACCTACGAGCAGTACTTC.

The CDR3 loop reads CASSITQGTEAFF. The CDR3 DNA follows: TGTGCCAGTAGTATAACCCAGGGGACTGAAGCTTTCTTT. The gene calls are TRBV19 and TRBJ1-1, with D possibly matching TRBD1 (6 bases). CDR1 is LNHDA, CDR2 SQIVND, per germline (reference sequence). Between the trimmed V and J ends, which lost 2 bases and 5 bases, there was a span of 9 bases. This CDR3 comprises 13 residues.

This clone was recorded only once. The chain combines TRBV29-1 with TRBJ2-7; the match to TRBD1 covers 12 bases. CDR1 is SQVTM and CDR2 is ANQGSEA in the germline V gene. J was trimmed by 3 bases and V by 6 bases; bases with no gene match: 9. The CDR3 is 15 amino acids. CDR3 DNA sequence: TGCAGCGTGGACTTAGGGACAGGGGGCTTCTACGAGCAGTACTTC. Amino acid sequence: CSVDLGTGGFYEQYF.

Concerning this clone: This specimen includes other DNA sequences encoding the same CDR3. The rearrangement joins TRBV6-5 to TRBJ2-7; D not certain. The CDR3 totals 13 residues. V dropped 0 bases and J dropped 4 bases, with 7 bases sitting between them. Germline V lookup: CDR1 MNHEY, CDR2 SVGAGI. The CDR3 DNA reads as TGTGCCAGCAGTTACTCACCTACGTACGAGCAGTACTTC. It yields the protein CASSYSPTYEQYF.

In its sample, this clone was seen a few times. This chain connects TRBV7-2 to TRBJ1-5; D is undetermined. The length of the CDR3 is 13 residues. Trimming removed 5 bases from V and 6 bases from J, with 11 bases in between. Germline CDR1 reads SGHTA; CDR2 reads FQGNSA. CDR3 residues: CASSRQRSQPQHF. In nucleotides, the CDR3 is TGTGCCAGCAGCCGGCAACGGAGTCAGCCCCAGCATTTT.

This chain connects TRBV28 to TRBJ1-4; D is possibly TRBD1 (5 bases). The CDR3 extends over 14 amino acids. From germline, CDR1 is MDHEN and CDR2 SYDVKM. The germline V and J ends were trimmed by 5 bases and 6 bases, with 13 bases remaining between them. The CDR3 region is CASSTGTVDEKLFF. The CDR3, as DNA: TGTGCCAGCAGTACCGGGACGGTTGATGAAAAACTGTTTTTT.

V and J are TRBV9 and TRBJ2-1, with 10 bases identical to TRBD2. Germline loops: CDR1 SGDLS, CDR2 YYNGEE. The CDR3 runs to 15 residues. The V segment lost 4 bases and the J segment 6 bases; nucleotides outside the gene matches: 7. This chain's CDR3 is CASSTGLAGVNEQFF. The CDR3 bases are TGTGCCAGCAGCACCGGCCTAGCGGGAGTCAATGAGCAGTTCTTC.

The rearrangement links TRBV6-5 to TRBJ2-7; D is perhaps TRBD1 (6 bases). The V end was cut by 2 bases, the J end by 2 bases, with 13 bases between. The germline V gene has CDR1 MNHEY and CDR2 SVGAGI. The CDR3 sequence is 15 residues long. CDR3 region: CASSYQGTPTYEQYF. The CDR3, as DNA: TGTGCCAGCAGTTACCAAGGGACACCGACCTACGAGCAGTACTTC.